This is a list of T cell receptor beta chains from one sample in a study of shared clonotypes between healthy human individuals. Only in-frame clones appear in the TCRdb table, and some are missing; sequencing was by immunoSEQ multiplex PCR. The sample records 1,100,000 or so clones, about 84% being singletons. The sequenced material came from memory CD4+ T cells from PBMCs. The receptors shown here come from a man younger than 30 in good health. Some clones in this sample may be carry-over from other donors' samples. CDR3s include the opening cysteine and the closing phenylalanine or tryptophan. A D gene is named only where the DNA matches it firmly. Not all rows give a size; the values are once, few, many and, for expanded clones, a class.

>TRBJ2-2|NA|15|TRBD2|TRBV5-6
CASSSPTSGLGGLFF
TGTGCCAGCAGCTCCCCGACTAGCGGCCTAGGGGGTCTGTTTTTT
>TRBJ2-2|NA|13|TRBD1|TRBV29-1
CSAMTGDTGELFF
TGCAGCGCGATGACAGGGGACACCGGGGAGCTGTTTTTT
>TRBJ1-2|NA|16|NA|TRBV28
CATLDRTGPRTYGYTF
TGTGCCACCCTAGACCGGACCGGGCCCCGGACGTATGGCTACACCTTC
>TRBJ2-5|few|12|NA|TRBV11-2
CASREFQETQYF
TGTGCCAGCAGGGAGTTCCAAGAGACCCAGTACTTC
>TRBJ2-7|NA|17|NA|TRBV5-6
CASSLAPGSSPSYEQYF
TGTGCCAGCAGCTTGGCCCCAGGGAGCAGTCCCTCCTACGAGCAGTACTTC
>TRBJ1-5|NA|13|NA|TRBV2
CASRADSNQPQHF
TGTGCCAGCAGGGCGGATAGCAATCAGCCCCAGCATTTT
>TRBJ2-3|NA|16|TRBD2|TRBV11-2
CASSVGLAGSTDTQYF
TGTGCCAGCAGCGTGGGACTAGCGGGGAGCACAGATACGCAGTATTTT
>TRBJ2-3|NA|17|TRBD2|TRBV5-1
CASSLASGRELTDTQYF
TGCGCCAGCAGCTTGGCTAGCGGGAGGGAGTTAACAGATACGCAGTATTTT
>TRBJ2-3|NA|14|NA|TRBV6-4
CASSKGESTDTQYF
TGTGCCAGCAGTAAAGGGGAGAGCACAGATACGCAGTATTTT
>TRBJ1-1|NA|14|NA|TRBV19
CASKRTGTGTEAFF
TGTGCCAGTAAGCGTACAGGGACCGGGACTGAAGCTTTCTTT
>TRBJ2-5|NA|14|NA|TRBV7-9
CASSPGLYQETQYF
TGTGCCAGCAGCCCGGGACTGTACCAAGAGACCCAGTACTTC
>TRBJ2-5|NA|15|NA|TRBV28
CASSLAQGGGETQYF
TGTGCCAGCAGTTTAGCGCAGGGAGGGGGGGAGACCCAGTACTTC
>TRBJ2-7|NA|15|NA|TRBV9
CASSPDGYHSYEQYF
TGTGCCAGCAGCCCGGACGGCTACCACTCCTACGAGCAGTACTTC
>TRBJ2-7|NA|14|TRBD1|TRBV28
CASSLYGTDYEQYF
TGTGCCAGCAGTTTATACGGGACAGACTACGAGCAGTACTTC
>TRBJ2-7|NA|11|NA|TRBV30
CAWSQLGEQYF
TGTGCCTGGAGTCAACTCGGAGAGCAGTACTTC
>TRBJ2-5|once|13|NA|TRBV5-1
CASSLEGLETQYF
TGCGCCAGCAGCTTGGAAGGGCTGGAGACCCAGTACTTC
>TRBJ1-2|NA|17|NA|TRBV4-1
CASSPQTGQRREYGYTF
TGCGCCAGCAGCCCCCAAACCGGACAGCGTCGGGAATATGGCTACACCTTC
>TRBJ1-4|NA|13|NA|TRBV5-1
CATSTTPNEKLFF
TGCGCCACCAGCACAACCCCAAATGAAAAACTGTTTTTT
>TRBJ1-5|NA|15|NA|TRBV19
CASTTWDIGNQPQHF
TGTGCCAGTACTACGTGGGACATTGGCAATCAGCCCCAGCATTTT
>TRBJ2-3|NA|15|NA|TRBV7-2
CASSRAGGGVDTQYF
TGTGCCAGCAGCCGAGCCGGGGGAGGTGTAGATACGCAGTATTTT
>TRBJ1-1|few|14|NA|TRBV4-1
CASSQGVLETEAFF
TGCGCCAGCAGCCAAGGGGTCCTCGAGACTGAAGCTTTCTTT
>TRBJ1-5|few|13|NA|TRBV6-1
CASSEGRNQPQHF
TGTGCCAGCAGTGAAGGGCGGAATCAGCCCCAGCATTTT
>TRBJ2-3|NA|16|TRBD2|TRBV27
CASSHTGLAGTDTQYF
TGTGCCAGCAGCCACACCGGGCTAGCGGGAACAGATACGCAGTATTTT
>TRBJ1-1|NA|13|NA|TRBV4-3
CASSYQGDTEAFF
TGCGCCAGCAGTTATCAGGGAGACACTGAAGCTTTCTTT
>TRBJ2-1|NA|15|NA|TRBV5-1
CASSLETSSYNEQFF
TGCGCCAGCAGCTTGGAGACTTCGTCCTACAATGAGCAGTTCTTC
>TRBJ1-5|NA|13|NA|TRBV7-2
CASSNHQDQPQHF
TGTGCCAGCAGCAATCACCAGGATCAGCCCCAGCATTTT
>TRBJ1-2|NA|13|NA|TRBV27
CASSLGRNYGYTF
TGTGCCAGCAGTCTTGGGAGGAACTATGGCTACACCTTC
>TRBJ1-3|NA|19|TRBD1|TRBV28
CASSPIGGGRGPSGNTIYF
TGTGCCAGCAGTCCTATAGGCGGGGGCAGGGGGCCGTCTGGAAACACCATATATTTT
>TRBJ1-4|NA|12|NA|TRBV6-1
CASSGGNEKLFF
TGTGCCAGCAGTGGAGGAAATGAAAAACTGTTTTTT
>TRBJ2-1|once|14|NA|TRBV27
CASSSDTGRNEQFF
TGTGCCAGCAGTTCAGATACAGGGAGGAATGAGCAGTTCTTC
>TRBJ1-1|NA|13|NA|TRBV6-1
CASSENGRDEAFF
TGTGCCAGCAGTGAGAACGGACGAGATGAAGCTTTCTTT
>TRBJ1-2|many|14|NA|TRBV7-9
CASSLGQNAGVFTF
TGTGCCAGCAGCTTAGGGCAAAATGCGGGGGTTTTCACCTTC
>TRBJ2-3|NA|16|TRBD2|TRBV5-4
CASSLPREARTDTQYF
TGTGCCAGCAGCTTGCCGCGGGAGGCCCGGACAGATACGCAGTATTTT
>TRBJ2-6|NA|16|NA|TRBV27
CASSFWTGSGANVLTF
TGTGCCAGCAGTTTCTGGACGGGATCTGGGGCCAACGTCCTGACTTTC
>TRBJ2-7|NA|14|TRBD1|TRBV2
CASKPGQGAYEQYF
TGTGCCAGCAAACCGGGACAGGGAGCCTACGAGCAGTACTTC
>TRBJ1-1|NA|15|NA|TRBV18
CASSPFEGGYTEAFF
TGTGCCAGCTCGCCTTTCGAGGGCGGGTACACTGAAGCTTTCTTT
>TRBJ2-5|NA|16|TRBD2|TRBV7-8
CASSFLGTSGEETQYF
TGTGCCAGCAGCTTTTTGGGGACTAGCGGTGAAGAGACCCAGTACTTC
>TRBJ1-1|NA|15|NA|TRBV6-1
CASSEFQGFGTEAFF
TGTGCCAGCAGTGAATTCCAGGGTTTTGGCACTGAAGCTTTCTTT